This TCR beta chain was recorded in a study of OX40 agonist ivuxolimab in advanced cancers. Study conclusions and caveats: Clonal expansion by week 6 occurred in CD4+ and CD8+ blood T cells (at 0.1 to 3.0 mg/kg).

Germline trimming cut 6 bases from V and 4 bases from J; bases unmatched to any gene: 7. CDR3 size: 14 residues. Germline-derived CDR1 and CDR2 are KGHSH and LQKENI. Patients were ineligible given autoimmune disease history or systemic immunosuppression. Turning to this clone: Its antigen is unknown.

TCRdb's copy holds only in-frame clones and misses some; the assay was immunoSEQ multiplex PCR. The sample records around 63,000 clones, roughly 87% being singletons. The source material was CD4+ or CD8+ T cells sorted from blood, sampled in a trial of the OX40 agonist ivuxolimab. The sequence was obtained from an adult with an advanced solid tumor such as melanoma, head and neck, liver or kidney cancer. The gene calls are TRBV18 and TRBJ2-7; 9 bases are shared with TRBD1. CDR3 sequence reads: CASSSGQGRYEQYF. CDR3 DNA sequence: TGTGCCAGCTCGAGCGGACAGGGGAGGTACGAGCAGTACTTC.